This T cell receptor beta chain emerged from a study of resident and recirculating memory T cells in vitiligo. V was shortened by 7 bases and J by 2 bases, with 23 bases between the two germline ends. From germline, CDR1 is ENHRY and CDR2 SYGVKD. This CDR3 comprises 18 residues. Measured with immunoSEQ multiplex PCR; TCRdb has only the in-frame clones, and not every one. The sample holds around 76,000 clones; 80% to 95% are singletons and the top ten take over 4.5%. Patients had to be free of confetti depigmentation, indicating active vitiligo. Sequences were obtained from blood. The origin of this receptor is a male donor with vitiligo. The chain employs TRBV10-3 and TRBJ2-2; D possibly corresponds to TRBD1 (6 bases). The CDR3 DNA reads as TGTGCCATCAACTCGGAAGGCACAGGGCTGAGCAACACCGGGGAGCTGTTTTTT. The encoded protein is CAINSEGTGLSNTGELFF.